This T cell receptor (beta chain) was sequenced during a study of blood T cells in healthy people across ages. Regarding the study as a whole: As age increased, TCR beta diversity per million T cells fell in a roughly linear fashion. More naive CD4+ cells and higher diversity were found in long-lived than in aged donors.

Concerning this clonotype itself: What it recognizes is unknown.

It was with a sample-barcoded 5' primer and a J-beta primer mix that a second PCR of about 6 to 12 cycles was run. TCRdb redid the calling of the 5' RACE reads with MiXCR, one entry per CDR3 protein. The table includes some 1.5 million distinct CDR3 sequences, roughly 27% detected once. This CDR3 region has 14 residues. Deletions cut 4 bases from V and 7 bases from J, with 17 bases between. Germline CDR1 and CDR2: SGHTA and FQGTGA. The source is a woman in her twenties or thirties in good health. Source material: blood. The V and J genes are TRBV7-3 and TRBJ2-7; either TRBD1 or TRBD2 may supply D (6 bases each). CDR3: CASSSSPGAGEQYF. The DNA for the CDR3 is TGTGCCAGCAGCTCCTCCCCGGGGGCGGGTGAGCAGTACTTC.